Each of the 21 T cell receptor beta chains below was sequenced from the same sample in a study of CXCR3-negative and CXCR3-positive naive CD8 T cells. 5' RACE with UMI labels generated the TRB cDNA libraries. One entry per CDR3 protein, without DNA, is what TCRdb gives after re-calling the 5' RACE reads. The sample's table shows approximately 100,000 distinct CDR3 sequences. The sample was naive CXCR3- CD8+ T cells from blood. Subset given: CD45RO-CCR7+CD27+CD95- naive CD8+ T cells lacking CXCR3 (TNR3-). The receptors were gathered from a human donor in good health. Some clones in this sample may be carry-over from other donors' samples.

V and J are TRBV12-3 or TRBV12-4 and TRBJ1-1. This CDR3 has 12 amino acids. This CDR3 reads CASSFMATEAFF.

The chain combines TRBV29-1 with TRBJ2-7; TCRdb reports TRBD1, a call that lacks DNA to check it against. The CDR3 loop spans 11 amino acids. Germline values: CDR1 SQVTM, CDR2 ANQGSEA. CDR3 loop: CSVDYRGEQYF.

This rearrangement joins TRBV5-1 to TRBJ2-7; TCRdb gives TRBD2 as the D gene, but with no DNA this cannot be confirmed. The CDR3 sequence is 16 residues long. The germline V gene has CDR1 SGHRS and CDR2 YFSETQ. The CDR3 sequence: CASSLGLAATAYEQYF.

This CDR3 reads CSVAGTSGDTDTQYF. The chain joins TRBV29-1 to TRBJ2-3; TCRdb selects TRBD2, and the lack of DNA leaves this call unchecked. Germline CDR1 is SQVTM and CDR2 is ANQGSEA. This CDR3 contains 15 residues.

V is TRBV28 and J is TRBJ2-3; TCRdb names TRBD1, which stays unverified in the absence of DNA. Germline CDR1 is MDHEN and CDR2 is SYDVKM. The CDR3 contains 14 residues. This CDR3 reads CASSPVGGADTQYF.

The chain is built from TRBV20-1 and TRBJ2-7. The CDR3 is 14 residues long. Germline assignment: CDR1 DFQATT and CDR2 SNEGSKA (reference sequence). CDR3 loop: CSARGQLSSYEQYF.

The chain uses TRBV7-9 and TRBJ2-1; TCRdb returns TRBD2, unconfirmable since there is no DNA. In germline, CDR1 is SEHNR, CDR2 FQNEAQ (reference sequence). The CDR3 consists of 14 residues. The CDR3 is CASEGLAGNNEQFF.

This sequence joins TRBV11-2 and TRBJ1-1. The CDR3 runs 14 residues. Per the germline V gene, CDR1 is SGHAT and CDR2 is FQNNGV. CDR3 region: CASSLVEGALEAFF.

V and J are TRBV5-1 and TRBJ2-5; TCRdb's D call of TRBD2 is untestable without DNA. Germline V CDR1 and CDR2: SGHRS, YFSETQ. This CDR3 comprises 15 residues. CDR3 amino acids: CASSWTSGGEETQYF.

The rearrangement links TRBV6-1 to TRBJ1-5; the TCRdb call, TRBD1, lacks DNA for checking. The CDR3 covers 14 residues. Germline V gives CDR1 MNHNS, CDR2 SASEGT. Here the CDR3 reads CASSQTGRRQPQHF.

The rearrangement uses TRBV7-9 and TRBJ2-5; the TCRdb call, TRBD1, lacks DNA for checking. This CDR3 contains 13 residues. Germline V gene data show CDR1 as SEHNR and CDR2 as FQNEAQ (reference sequence). This CDR3 reads CASSPPAAETQYF.

This chain links TRBV6-5 with TRBJ2-7. From germline, CDR1 is MNHEY and CDR2 SVGAGI. The CDR3 sequence is 17 residues long. The CDR3 loop is CASSYSFLGPLAYEQYF.

The V and J genes are TRBV7-9 and TRBJ1-1. Germline CDR1 reads SEHNR; CDR2 reads FQNEAQ (reference sequence). The CDR3 sequence is 12 residues long. The CDR3 loop is CASSPVAEEAFF.

The chain is built from TRBV28 and TRBJ2-7; the TRBD2 assignment by TCRdb is unverifiable without DNA. The CDR3 has 16 amino acids. The germline gives CDR1 MDHEN, CDR2 SYDVKM. CDR3 sequence reads: CASSIGGGSSSYEQYF.

The chain links TRBV29-1 to TRBJ2-1. CDR3 size: 14 residues. CDR1 and CDR2 (germline): SQVTM, ANQGSEA. This CDR3 reads CSVEPESSYNEQFF.

The V and J genes are TRBV7-9 and TRBJ2-3. Germline values: CDR1 SEHNR, CDR2 FQNEAQ (reference sequence). This CDR3 has 13 amino acids. CDR3 protein: CASSLAAALTQYF.

V gene TRBV29-1 combines with J gene TRBJ2-1; lacking DNA, the TRBD2 call made by TCRdb goes unchecked. The germline CDR1 and CDR2 sequences are SQVTM and ANQGSEA. The CDR3 contains 15 residues. The chain's CDR3 is CSVDSGTSVGDEQFF.

The chain has TRBV6-2 or TRBV6-3 and TRBJ2-5; the TRBD1 assignment by TCRdb is unverifiable without DNA. This CDR3 spans 14 amino acids. Germline-derived CDR1 and CDR2 are MNHEY and SVGEGT. Here the CDR3 reads CASRPGQAGETQYF.

V gene TRBV6-2 or TRBV6-3 combines with J gene TRBJ2-7; absent DNA, TCRdb's TRBD1 call cannot be checked. The V gene's germline CDR1 is MNHEY and CDR2 SVGEGT. This CDR3 has 14 residues. CDR3 protein: CASSSPWEVYEQYF.

The chain links TRBV29-1 to TRBJ2-1; TCRdb lists TRBD2, though no DNA is available to test this call. This CDR3 region has 11 residues. The germline CDR1 and CDR2 sequences are SQVTM and ANQGSEA. The CDR3 protein is CSVARGQGQFF.

V and J are TRBV11-3 and TRBJ1-1; there is no DNA to check the TCRdb D call of TRBD1. Germline CDR1 reads SGHNT; CDR2 reads YENEEA. The CDR3 consists of 13 residues. This CDR3 reads CAAKHRENTEAFF.